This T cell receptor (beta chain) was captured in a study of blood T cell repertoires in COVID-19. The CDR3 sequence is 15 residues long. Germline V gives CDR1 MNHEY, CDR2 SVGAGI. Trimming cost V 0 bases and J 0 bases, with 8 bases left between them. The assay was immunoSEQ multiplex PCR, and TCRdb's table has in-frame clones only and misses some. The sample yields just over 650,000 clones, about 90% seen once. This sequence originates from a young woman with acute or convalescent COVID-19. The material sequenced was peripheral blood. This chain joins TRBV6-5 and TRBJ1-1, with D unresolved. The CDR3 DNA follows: TGTGCCAGCAGTTACTCGCCGCAGGTGAACACTGAAGCTTTCTTT. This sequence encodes CASSYSPQVNTEAFF.